A selection of T cell receptor beta chains follows, all from one sample in a study of blood T cell repertoires in COVID-19. Only in-frame clones appear in the TCRdb table, and some are missing; sequencing was by immunoSEQ multiplex PCR. The sample has 100,000 to 150,000 clones, more than 70% seen once. The sample taken for sequencing was peripheral blood. The receptor source for this set is a human donor in a cohort sampled during active COVID-19. Each CDR3 is given with its conserved first and last residue. The D gene is left open where the match is weak.

CDR3: CASSPAARETQYF
DNA: TGTGCCAGCTCACCCGCAGCGAGGGAGACCCAGTACTTC
V: TRBV18
D: .
J: TRBJ2-5
length: 13

CDR3: CASSLSGLGYYEQYF
DNA: TGTGCCAGCAGCCTATCGGGGTTAGGCTACTACGAGCAGTACTTC
V: TRBV28
D: .
J: TRBJ2-7
length: 15

CDR3: CASSAGTDAFF
DNA: TGTGCCAGCAGCGCCGGGACTGACGCTTTCTTT
V: TRBV7-9
D: .
J: TRBJ1-1
length: 11

CDR3: CASSGGLHYEQYF
DNA: TGTGCCAGCAGCGGAGGACTTCACTACGAGCAGTACTTC
V: TRBV9
D: .
J: TRBJ2-7
length: 13

CDR3: CASSLWTGWREQYF
DNA: TGTGCCAGCAGTTTATGGACAGGTTGGCGCGAGCAGTACTTC
V: TRBV6-2/TRBV6-3
D: TRBD1
J: TRBJ2-7
length: 14

CDR3: CASSSGTFNGYTF
DNA: TGTGCCAGCAGTTCCGGGACATTTAATGGCTACACCTTC
V: TRBV28
D: .
J: TRBJ1-2
length: 13

CDR3: CASSPGTDSYEQYF
DNA: TGTGCCAGCAGCCCAGGGACAGACTCCTACGAGCAGTACTTC
V: TRBV7-9
D: TRBD1
J: TRBJ2-7
length: 14

CDR3: CASREGGLVEQYF
DNA: TGTGCCAGCCGGGAGGGGGGGCTGGTCGAGCAGTACTTC
V: TRBV19
D: TRBD2
J: TRBJ2-7
length: 13

CDR3: CASSQERRSSYEQYF
DNA: TGCGCCAGCAGCCAAGAGCGGCGGAGCTCCTACGAGCAGTACTTC
V: TRBV4-1
D: .
J: TRBJ2-7
length: 15

CDR3: CATSDRSSGNTIYF
DNA: TGTGCCACCTCCGACAGGTCCTCTGGAAACACCATATATTTT
V: TRBV6-6
D: .
J: TRBJ1-3
length: 14

CDR3: CSASSPGFEKLFF
DNA: TGCAGTGCTAGTTCTCCGGGGTTCGAAAAACTGTTTTTT
V: TRBV20-1
D: .
J: TRBJ1-4
length: 13

CDR3: CASLPPGTGRGGSPLHF
DNA: TGCGCCAGCCTTCCGCCCGGGACAGGGAGAGGTGGATCACCCCTCCACTTT
V: TRBV4-1
D: TRBD1
J: TRBJ1-6
length: 17

CDR3: CASSTSGTSGNTIYF
DNA: TGTGCCAGTAGTACCTCAGGAACCTCTGGAAACACCATATATTTT
V: TRBV19
D: .
J: TRBJ1-3
length: 15

CDR3: CASSESVAGTISPLHF
DNA: TGTGCCAGCAGTGAATCCGTGGCAGGGACAATTTCACCCCTCCACTTT
V: TRBV25-1
D: .
J: TRBJ1-6
length: 16

CDR3: CASSSPRGQLSSYEQYF
DNA: TGCGCCAGCAGCTCCCCCCGGGGACAACTAAGCTCCTACGAGCAGTACTTC
V: TRBV5-1
D: .
J: TRBJ2-7
length: 17

CDR3: CASGLQPGTYNSPLHF
DNA: TGTGCCAGCGGACTTCAACCGGGGACATATAATTCACCCCTCCACTTT
V: TRBV27
D: .
J: TRBJ1-6
length: 16

CDR3: CAWSLNRNTEAFF
DNA: TGTGCCTGGAGCCTTAACAGAAACACTGAAGCTTTCTTT
V: TRBV30
D: .
J: TRBJ1-1
length: 13